This T cell receptor (beta chain) was captured in a study of human T cells and chemical hapten exposure (dated by TCRdb to the early 2020s). Notes on the research overall: For sensitization, 2% DPC in acetone was applied to a roughly 2 cm by roughly 2 cm area of upper inner arm skin. Throughout the approximately 24-week study period, patients were also given weekly therapeutic DPC doses on the scalp. Patch testing on the upper back used Finn chambers containing 0.01% DPC, with scoring done after 6 days according to International Contact Dermatitis Research Group standards. The patient cohort, mostly female, included alopecia areata with under or over 50% scalp involvement, alopecia totalis and alopecia universalis. Libraries were combined into a pool for sequencing, and differences in TCR yield between samples came mainly from small differences in library volumes within the pool. Peripheral blood TCR repertoire changes were tracked in vivo in alopecia patients during primary and secondary sensitization to the hapten diphenylcyclopropenone (DPC). Blood samples were taken from patients before sensitization (week 0) and then at 2, 6 and about 24 weeks after DPC sensitization. For TCR sequencing, blood came from 25 to 35 alopecia patients at anywhere from one to four time points (pre-sensitization, 2, 6 and 24 weeks).

CDR1 and CDR2 were assigned from the germline V gene as MGHDK and SYGVNS. The junction shows trimming of 10 bases on V and 0 bases on J, plus 15 bases between the germline ends. The CDR3, from cysteine to phenylalanine, totals 15 residues. Of all the DNA, just the CDR3 is kept, 45 bases in frame from base 1. Libraries were constructed by RACE. Instrument used: NextSeq 500. During library preparation, unique molecular identifiers were attached to individual cDNA molecules so that TCRs could be counted in a quantitative, reproducible way. Both TCR alpha and TCR beta chains were sequenced from each blood RNA sample. The source study handled its data this way. Samples had a median of about 90,000 TCRs, with a range from 23,224 to 690,600. The Decombinator software suite was used to annotate V, J and CDR3 in the TCR reads. To make PS versus PT1 abundance plots, every sample was subsampled to the same number of TCRs (28,000). Expanded TCRs were defined as absent before sensitization and observed at least eight times at the 2-week time point. TCRdb handled the public reads itself, with Q25 trimming in fastp and clone calling in MiXCR, and kept productive beta chains. Every distinct CDR3 protein forms one entry, paired with its most common genes and DNA. It is TCRdb's table, rather than the study itself, that gives the V and J calls and clone size. For this sample there are 65,000 to 100,000 distinct CDR3 sequences; less than 8.5% appear just once. Clones ranked in the top ten supply 1% to 1.5% of the sample.

The sample's time point label, decoded: patch test 2, 6 weeks after DPC sensitization. The treatment or condition label on this specimen signifies: therapeutic diphenylcyclopropenone sensitization with weekly scalp DPC. Blood at each patch-test visit was drawn before the patch test was applied. Patients were considered eligible if aged 18 to 70, diagnosed with alopecia and deemed suitable for DPC therapy, and patients were excluded if pregnant. Total RNA was isolated from unfractionated whole blood collected in Tempus Blood RNA tubes. In this sample, this clonotype turned up a few times. The antigen it binds to is not known. Base quality data are lacking; no much larger clone is found one base away. What the work shows at the level of the full study, not this receptor alone: Compared with pre-sensitization or healthy control sets, expanded TCRs formed significantly more large CDR3 similarity clusters, which is consistent with antigen-driven responses. A positive correlation was found between the number of PT1 expanded TCRs and patch test score, with significance reached at thresholds 8, 16 and 32 but not 4. Because every patient had alopecia, a presumed autoimmune disease, the patients' immune response might differ from that of healthy individuals. No change with DPC sensitization was found in the number of TCRs above 1 in 1000 frequency, and no evidence of global repertoire structure alterations was found. Repeated subsampling changed both the strength of the expansion versus patch-test correlation and the threshold at which that correlation became significant.

The sequence links TRBV25-1 to TRBJ2-2; perhaps TRBD1 is the D gene, with 6 bases matching. The specimen comprised whole blood, sampled in connection with sensitization to the hapten diphenylcyclopropenone (DPC). This clonotype was obtained from a woman in her thirties with alopecia areata. Some clones in this sample may be carry-over from other donors' samples. The nucleotides read TGTGCCACCGCGTTGGGGGCGACGAACACCGGGGAGCTGTTTTTT. Its translation reads: CATALGATNTGELFF. The CDR3 plus the reference TRBV25-1 and TRBJ2-2 genes for the other parts give the full variable domain: EADIYQTPRYLVIGTGKKITLECSQTMGHDKMYWYQQDPGMELHLIHYSYGVNSTEKGDLSSESTVSRIRTEHFPLTLESARPSHTSQYLCATALGATNTGELFFGEGSRLTVL.